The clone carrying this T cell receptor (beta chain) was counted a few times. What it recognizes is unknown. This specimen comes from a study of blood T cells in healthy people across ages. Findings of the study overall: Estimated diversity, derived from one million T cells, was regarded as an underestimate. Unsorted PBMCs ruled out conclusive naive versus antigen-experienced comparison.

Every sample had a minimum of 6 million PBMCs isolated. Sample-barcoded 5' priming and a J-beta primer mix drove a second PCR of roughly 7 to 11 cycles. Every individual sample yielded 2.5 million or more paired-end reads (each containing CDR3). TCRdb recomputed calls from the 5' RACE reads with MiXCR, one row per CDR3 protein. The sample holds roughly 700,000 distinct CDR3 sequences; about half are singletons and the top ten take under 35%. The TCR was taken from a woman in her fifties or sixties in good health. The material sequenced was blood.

The CDR3 DNA sequence: TGTGCCAGCAGTAGAATTAGGGGCTATGGCTACACCTTC. Residues: CASSRIRGYGYTF. The chain recombines TRBV27 with TRBJ1-2; possible D gene TRBD1, 5 bases. V lost 5 bases, J lost 4 bases, and 11 bases lay in between. CDR3 length: 13 amino acids. The germline gives CDR1 MNHEY, CDR2 SMNVEV (reference sequence).